This T cell receptor beta chain was profiled in a study of cytomegalovirus exposure and HLA in healthy donors. Study information: Earlier findings included nearly 120 million unique TCR beta sequences obtained from around 180 million T cells.

Study observations and caveats: There were some V segments, including TRBV6-2 and TRBV6-3, excluded as indistinguishable.

PCR employed 60 Vbeta and 13 Jbeta primers. Sequenced by immunoSEQ multiplex PCR; TCRdb stores in-frame clones only, minus some. The data show 200,000 to 250,000 clones, with 76% seen just once and 0.63% held by the top ten. In regard to this clone: Its target is not known.

The CDR3 contains 15 residues. With V trimmed by 5 bases and J by 1 base, 1 base remained unmatched. Germline V gene data show CDR1 as MNHEY and CDR2 as SVGAGI. The rearrangement joins TRBV6-5 to TRBJ2-2, with 10 bases matching TRBD2. This TCR was recovered from a man younger than 35 in good health and CMV-seronegative. Sequences were obtained from PBMCs. The DNA of the CDR3 is TGTGCCAGCAGTAGGACTAGCGGGAACACCGGGGAGCTGTTTTTT. Translation: CASSRTSGNTGELFF.